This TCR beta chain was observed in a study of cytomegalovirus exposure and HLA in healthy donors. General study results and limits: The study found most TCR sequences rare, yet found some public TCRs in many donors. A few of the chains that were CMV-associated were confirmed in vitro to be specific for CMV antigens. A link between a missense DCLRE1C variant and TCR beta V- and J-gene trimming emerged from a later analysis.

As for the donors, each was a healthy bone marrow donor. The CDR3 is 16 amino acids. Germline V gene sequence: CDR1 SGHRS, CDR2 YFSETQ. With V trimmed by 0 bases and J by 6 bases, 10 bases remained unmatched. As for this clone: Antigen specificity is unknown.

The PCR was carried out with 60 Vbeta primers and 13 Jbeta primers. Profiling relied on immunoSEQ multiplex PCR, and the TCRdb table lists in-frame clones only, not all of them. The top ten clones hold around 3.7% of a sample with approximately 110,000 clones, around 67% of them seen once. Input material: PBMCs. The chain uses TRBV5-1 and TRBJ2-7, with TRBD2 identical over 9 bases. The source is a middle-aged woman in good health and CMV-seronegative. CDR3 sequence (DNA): TGCGCCAGCAGCTTGGGCGCGCTTAGCGGGAGTAGCGAGCAGTACTTC. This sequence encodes CASSLGALSGSSEQYF.